Presented here are 14 T cell receptor beta chains from one specimen sequenced in a study of response to subunit inactivated influenza vaccine. One entry per CDR3 protein results from TCRdb running MiXCR on the RT-PCR reads. This table has about 830,000 distinct CDR3 sequences, 18% appearing once. The sample consisted of PBMCs from blood, taken less than 6 days after vaccination. The receptors derive from a man aged 45-65 years who received an inactivated influenza vaccine.

There are many counts of this clonotype. V gene TRBV29-1 combines with J gene TRBJ2-1; D not certain. Germline loops: CDR1 SQVTM, CDR2 ANQGSEA. This CDR3 contains 10 residues. Trimming removed 1 base from V and 6 bases from J, with 1 base in between. The CDR3 sequence: CSVEGNEQFF. The CDR3 coding sequence is TGCAGCGTTGAAGGCAATGAGCAGTTCTTC.

The chain is built from TRBV9 and TRBJ1-3; D gene ambiguous. V gave up 4 bases and J gave up 1 base, with 12 bases separating them. Germline-derived CDR1 and CDR2 are SGDLS and YYNGEE. There are 15 residues in the CDR3. The CDR3 DNA reads as TGTGCCAGCAGCCCAGGACGAGTTTCTGGAAACACCATATATTTT. Its translation: CASSPGRVSGNTIYF.

The J gene is TRBJ1-2, the V gene TRBV7-9, with a possible D match to TRBD1 (5 bases). Germline V gene sequence: CDR1 SEHNR, CDR2 FQNEAQ (reference sequence). The CDR3 totals 12 residues. CDR3 coding DNA: TGTGTCGGGGGGGGAGCTAACTATGGCTACACCTTC. It codes for CVGGGANYGYTF.

This chain joins TRBV5-1 and TRBJ2-1; 8 bases map to TRBD2. J gave up 5 bases and V 4 bases, and 11 bases lay outside the gene matches. CDR3 size: 16 residues. CDR1 and CDR2 from the germline V gene are SGHRS and YFSETQ. CDR3 sequence reads: CASSQTAGGGNNEQFF. The CDR3 nucleotides read TGCGCCAGCAGCCAAACCGCGGGGGGCGGGAACAATGAGCAGTTCTTC.

This clonotype came up many times. The genes are TRBV5-1 and TRBJ2-1; D is ambiguous. The CDR3 loop spans 15 amino acids. V was pared by 0 bases and J by 0 bases, with 7 bases between. Germline CDR1 reads SGHRS; CDR2 reads YFSETQ. The chain's CDR3 is CASSLEGNSYNEQFF. The CDR3 coding sequence is TGCGCCAGCAGCTTGGAAGGTAACTCCTACAATGAGCAGTTCTTC.

This clonotype occurred a few times. As DNA, the CDR3 is TGCGCCAGCAGCGTGGTGGTAGGGGGCTCCTCCTACGAGCAGTACTTC. This encodes CASSVVVGGSSYEQYF. V and J are TRBV5-1 and TRBJ2-7; 7 bases align to TRBD1. Germline lookup yields CDR1 SGHRS and CDR2 YFSETQ. Trimming took 4 bases from V and 0 from J; bases not matched to a gene: 10. CDR3 size: 16 residues.

The sample holds many counts of this clonotype. The chain joins TRBV12-3 or TRBV12-4 to TRBJ1-5; no reliable D call. Trimming removed 1 base at V and 1 base at J, with 8 bases between. This CDR3 is built from 15 residues. CDR3 DNA sequence: TGTGCCAGCAGTTTAGGGGTGGGGAGCAATCAGCCCCAGCATTTT. Translating it yields CASSLGVGSNQPQHF.

This clonotype was seen at least ten times. This chain connects TRBV7-2 to TRBJ1-5; 7 bases line up with TRBD1. In germline, CDR1 is SGHTA, CDR2 FQGNSA. The CDR3 has 14 residues. V shed 4 bases, J shed 7 bases, and the junction held 7 bases outside the gene matches. For the CDR3, the DNA is TGTGCCAGCAGCTCTGCAGGGGGAAGCCAGCCCCAGCATTTT. This gives the protein CASSSAGGSQPQHF. Combining the CDR3 with reference TRBV7-2 and TRBJ1-5 gives the whole variable domain GAGVSQSPSNKVTEKGKDVELRCDPISGHTALYWYRQSLGQGLEFLIYFQGNSAPDKSGLPSDRFSAERTGGSVSTLTIQRTQQEDSAVYLCASSSAGGSQPQHFGDGTRLSIL.

Of note for this clonotype: A junction boundary mismatches the germline segment, possibly from a read error. The chain combines TRBV9 with TRBJ2-3; no definite D call. Germline V gene lookup returns CDR1 SGDLS and CDR2 YYNGEE. The CDR3 totals 14 residues. CDR3 nucleotide sequence: TGTGCCAGCGGCGTAAAGGCCGACACAGATACGCAGTATTTT. Translation: CASGVKADTDTQYF. Looking up the rest from reference TRBV9 and TRBJ2-3 gives the full variable domain: DSGVTQTPKHLITATGQRVTLRCSPRSGDLSVYWYQQSLDQGLQFLIQYYNGEERAKGNILERFSAQQFPDLHSELNLSSLELGDSALYFCASGVKADTDTQYFGPGTRLTVL.

This clonotype showed up just a few times. The genes are TRBV12-3 or TRBV12-4 and TRBJ1-5, with D perhaps matching TRBD1 (6 bases). The CDR3 contains 15 residues. V dropped 3 bases and J dropped 5 bases, with 14 bases sitting between them. DNA for the CDR3: TGTGCCAGCAGTTTTTCGGGACATCGAGATCAGCCCCAGCATTTT. The encoded protein is CASSFSGHRDQPQHF.

This clonotype was seen a handful of times. The chain links TRBV20-1 to TRBJ2-2; the match to TRBD1 covers 10 bases. Trimming at V came to 3 bases and at J to 4 bases, leaving 8 bases not matched to a gene. In germline, CDR1 is DFQATT, CDR2 SNEGSKA (reference sequence). This CDR3 has 16 amino acids. CDR3 amino acids: CSARPGTGATTGELFF. CDR3 in DNA: TGCAGTGCTAGGCCCGGGACAGGGGCTACCACCGGGGAGCTGTTTTTT.

The V gene is TRBV20-1, the J gene TRBJ1-5; D remains ambiguous. The CDR3 runs to 15 residues. V was clipped by 6 bases and J by 0 bases, with 15 bases between them. Germline CDR1 reads DFQATT; CDR2 reads SNEGSKA (reference sequence). The CDR3 reads CSATPVGASNQPQHF. CDR3 nucleotides: TGCAGTGCCACCCCGGTGGGCGCTAGCAATCAGCCCCAGCATTTT.

The V gene is TRBV7-3, the J gene TRBJ2-7; TRBD1 matches 7 bases. V shed 6 bases and J 4 bases; nucleotides not matched to a gene: 15. The CDR3 sequence is 16 residues long. The germline V gene has CDR1 SGHTA and CDR2 FQGTGA. The CDR3 sequence is CASRVQGQAPRYEQYF. CDR3 in DNA: TGTGCCAGCAGGGTACAAGGACAGGCCCCTAGGTACGAGCAGTACTTC.

This clonotype showed up just a few times. The chain couples TRBV20-1 to TRBJ2-7, with 10 positions matching TRBD1. Looked up from germline, CDR1 is DFQATT and CDR2 is SNEGSKA (reference sequence). V lost 3 bases and J lost 3; bases outside the gene matches: 17. The CDR3 covers 18 residues. For the CDR3, the DNA is TGCAGTGCTAGTGAATCCGGGACAGGGGTGGAAAAAATCTACGAGCAGTACTTC. Protein product: CSASESGTGVEKIYEQYF.